These 8 T cell receptor beta chains were all obtained from the same sample, sequenced in a study of CD8 T cells in ankylosing spondylitis. Study results and limitations: Characteristic, it appeared, of ankylosing spondylitis blood was a TCR beta motif of about eight highly homologous variants.

These receptors' targets are unknown. A single record per CDR3 protein comes from TCRdb applying MiXCR to the 5' RACE reads. The sample has 200,000 to 250,000 distinct CDR3 sequences; approximately 16% are singletons. Sequenced sample: blood, either unsorted or a sorted T cell fraction (not recorded which). The receptors were gathered from a male donor with ankylosing spondylitis.

The CDR3 loop reads CASSQVGDKADTQYF. As DNA, the CDR3 is TGCGCCAGCAGCCAAGTAGGGGACAAGGCAGATACGCAGTATTTT. The J gene is TRBJ2-3, the V gene TRBV4-1; tentatively, D is TRBD1 (6 bases). V was cut by 1 base and J by 4 bases, with 12 bases left in between. The CDR3 has 15 amino acids. Germline-derived CDR1 and CDR2 are MGHRA and YSYEKL.

This clonotype has more than one count but fewer than ten. The gene calls are TRBV12-3 or TRBV12-4 and TRBJ2-7; 11 positions agree with TRBD2. The CDR3 has 20 residues. Trimming cost V 2 bases and J 0 bases; bases outside gene matches: 15. DNA for the CDR3: TGTGCCAGCAGTTTAATGGTGACTAGCGGGAAAGGCTATGGCTCCTACGAGCAGTACTTC. This gives the protein CASSLMVTSGKGYGSYEQYF.

The gene calls are TRBV4-2 and TRBJ2-3, with D possibly TRBD1 on 5 matching bases. The ends were cut back, 3 bases at V and 5 bases at J, with 18 bases in the middle. There are 16 residues in the CDR3. Germline CDR1 reads LGHNA; CDR2 reads YNFKEQ. The CDR3 loop is CASSQDTIGFRDTQYF. For the CDR3, the DNA is TGTGCCAGCAGCCAGGACACTATCGGCTTTCGAGATACGCAGTATTTT.

This clonotype was found a few times. This sequence joins TRBV15 and TRBJ1-5; D remains ambiguous. CDR3 length: 15 residues. Germline values: CDR1 LNHNV, CDR2 YYDKDF (reference sequence). V was clipped by 4 bases and J by 3 bases, with 13 bases between them. The CDR3 loop reads CATSIAGLINQPQHF. CDR3 in DNA: TGTGCCACCAGCATCGCCGGACTGATCAATCAGCCCCAGCATTTT.

V gene TRBV20-1 combines with J gene TRBJ2-7; the D call may be TRBD1 or TRBD2 (5 bases each). This CDR3 has 15 residues. CDR1 and CDR2 from the germline V gene are DFQATT and SNEGSKA (reference sequence). V lost 5 bases and J 4 bases, leaving 21 bases between the germline ends. In DNA form, the CDR3 reads TGCAGTGCTCGCTCCAACTCGGGGCCTGATTACGAGCAGTACTTC. Translating gives CSARSNSGPDYEQYF.

This chain connects TRBV7-8 to TRBJ2-1, with 8 bases that match TRBD2. CDR3 length: 16 amino acids. Germline trimming cut 1 base from V and 5 bases from J; bases unmatched to any gene: 7. Germline CDR1 and CDR2: SGHVS and FQNEAQ. CDR3 in amino acids: CASSLVSAGAHNEQFF. CDR3 coding DNA: TGTGCCAGCAGCTTAGTATCAGCGGGGGCCCACAATGAGCAGTTCTTC. The entire variable domain, with the rest obtained from reference TRBV7-8 and TRBJ2-1, is as follows: GAGVSQSPRYKVAKRGQDVALRCDPISGHVSLFWYQQALGQGPEFLTYFQNEAQLDKSGLPSDRFFAERPEGSVSTLKIQRTQQEDSAVYLCASSLVSAGAHNEQFFGPGTRLTVL.

This clonotype has a count of ten or more. This sequence joins TRBV4-1 and TRBJ1-2, with D unclear. This CDR3 has 15 residues. V lost 3 bases and J lost 2, with 13 bases in between. Germline V gene lookup returns CDR1 MGHRA and CDR2 YSYEKL. In nucleotides, the CDR3 is TGCGCCAGCAGCCAGGGCTTGTACGAGAACTATGGCTACACCTTC. This codes for CASSQGLYENYGYTF.

The rearrangement joins TRBV6-1 to TRBJ2-3; 7 positions agree with TRBD2. The CDR3 totals 15 residues. V shed 2 bases and J 6 bases; nucleotides not matched to a gene: 8. CDR1 MNHNS and CDR2 SASEGT come from the germline V gene. The CDR3: CASSEQAGGGDTQYF. The CDR3 DNA reads as TGTGCCAGCAGTGAACAAGCTGGGGGGGGGGATACGCAGTATTTT.